These 29 T cell receptor beta chains came from one sample sequenced in a study of identical twins. From the 5' RACE reads, TCRdb called clonotypes with MiXCR, one entry per CDR3 protein. The sample holds a few hundred thousand distinct CDR3 sequences; roughly 8.6% are singletons and the top ten take roughly 2%. These data also featured in a second study, about yellow fever vaccine responses in identical twins.

Sequenced input: memory (CD45RO+) T cells sorted from blood. These receptors all stem from a woman between 18 and 29 years old in good health.

V usage is TRBV27 and J usage is TRBJ2-7, with a possible D match to TRBD1 (6 bases). V was trimmed by 5 bases and J by 4 bases, leaving 15 bases between them. The length of the CDR3 is 14 residues. From germline, CDR1 is MNHEY and CDR2 SMNVEV (reference sequence). The CDR3 bases are TGTGCCAGCAGTCTCTACCCCGGACAGTACGAGCAGTACTTC. This encodes CASSLYPGQYEQYF.

This clonotype has a handful of counts. The V call is TRBV10-3, the J call TRBJ2-1; D possibly corresponds to TRBD1 (6 bases). CDR3 length equals 15 residues. The germline gives CDR1 ENHRY, CDR2 SYGVKD. The germline V and J ends were trimmed by 7 bases and 2 bases, with 15 bases remaining between them. The CDR3 DNA reads TGTGCCATCATACGAGGACAGTTTACCTACAATGAGCAGTTCTTC. Encoded protein: CAIIRGQFTYNEQFF.

This clonotype was observed a handful of times. This chain joins TRBV2 and TRBJ1-1, with 8 bases fitting TRBD1. The CDR3 is 15 residues long. CDR1 and CDR2 (germline): SNHLY, FYNNEI. V lost 8 bases to trimming and J lost 1 base; unmatched junction nucleotides: 9. DNA for the CDR3: TGTGCCAGCTCCGGACAGGGTCCCTCGAACACTGAAGCTTTCTTT. Translating gives CASSGQGPSNTEAFF.

In this sample, this clonotype turned up a few times. The CDR3 DNA is TGTGCCAGCAGTTTCGTCTCCGGCAATCAGCCCCAGCATTTT. Translated, it gives CASSFVSGNQPQHF. V gene TRBV28 combines with J gene TRBJ1-5; no firm D call. CDR3 length equals 14 residues. V lost 3 bases and J 2 bases, leaving 8 bases between the germline ends. From germline, CDR1 is MDHEN and CDR2 SYDVKM.

This clonotype has at least ten counts. J is TRBJ2-5 and V is TRBV6-5; D is possibly TRBD1 (6 bases). In germline, CDR1 is MNHEY, CDR2 SVGAGI. The V and J ends lost 2 bases and 1 base respectively, with 11 bases between them. The length of the CDR3 is 15 residues. The CDR3, as DNA: TGTGCCAGCAGTTACGGCGGACAGCCCCAAGAGACCCAGTACTTC. It specifies CASSYGGQPQETQYF.

The J gene is TRBJ2-7, the V gene TRBV20-1, with D hard to call. Germline values: CDR1 DFQATT, CDR2 SNEGSKA (reference sequence). CDR3 length equals 15 residues. The germline V and J ends were trimmed by 0 bases and 2 bases, with 14 bases remaining between them. The CDR3 is CSARDLLEQTYEQYF. The CDR3 nucleotides read TGCAGTGCTAGAGATCTTCTGGAACAGACCTACGAGCAGTACTTC.

This clonotype was observed many times. This rearrangement joins TRBV29-1 to TRBJ1-4; 7 positions agree with TRBD1. The ends lost 5 bases at V and 8 bases at J; junction bases unmatched: 8. The CDR3 is 13 residues long. Germline assignment: CDR1 SQVTM and CDR2 ANQGSEA. The CDR3 nucleotides are TGCAGCGTTCTGACAGGGACAGTCGAAAAACTGTTTTTT. This codes for CSVLTGTVEKLFF.

This clonotype was observed at least ten times. The chain uses TRBV27 and TRBJ1-2; D perhaps matches TRBD1 (5 bases). Deletions cut 7 bases from V and 1 base from J, with 16 bases between. This CDR3 region has 15 residues. Germline assignment: CDR1 MNHEY and CDR2 SMNVEV (reference sequence). The CDR3 loop is CASKNQGRLNYGYTF. The CDR3 DNA is TGTGCCAGCAAGAACCAGGGTCGACTTAACTATGGCTACACCTTC.

This clonotype was picked up many times. The chain links TRBV14 to TRBJ2-3; D may be TRBD2 (6 bases). Trimming took 4 bases from V and 5 from J, leaving 13 bases between them. From germline, CDR1 is SGHDN and CDR2 FVKESK. CDR3 length: 14 residues. CDR3 loop: CASSLSSGRDTQYF. The CDR3 coding sequence is TGTGCCAGCAGCCTGAGTAGCGGTAGAGATACGCAGTATTTT.

This clonotype was seen a few times. V and J are TRBV2 and TRBJ2-4; D is unclear. V was trimmed by 7 bases and J by 9 bases, leaving 16 bases between them. The V gene's germline CDR1 is SNHLY and CDR2 FYNNEI. CDR3 length: 13 amino acids. The CDR3 coding sequence is TGTGCCAGCAAAGGTGTAGGCCCGTCCATTCAGTACTTC. Amino acids: CASKGVGPSIQYF.

This clonotype was seen a few times. The gene calls are TRBV27 and TRBJ2-6, with a possible D match to TRBD1 (6 bases). Germline CDR1 MNHEY, CDR2 SMNVEV (reference sequence). This CDR3 has 14 residues. Deletions cut 9 bases from V and 4 bases from J, with 13 bases between. This CDR3 is CASSGTTGANVLTF. Here the CDR3 DNA reads TGTGCCAGTTCCGGGACAACCGGGGCCAACGTCCTGACTTTC.

This chain connects TRBV4-1 to TRBJ1-6; 7 nucleotides line up with TRBD1. The CDR3 is 13 amino acids. V was pared by 5 bases and J by 7 bases, with 2 bases of the junction left unmatched. Germline V lookup: CDR1 MGHRA, CDR2 YSYEKL. The CDR3 DNA reads TGCGCCAGCAGCGGGACAGCGAATTCACCCCTCCACTTT. Its translation: CASSGTANSPLHF.

This clonotype showed up just a few times. The chain is built from TRBV28 and TRBJ2-1; TRBD2 matches 11 bases. Trimming removed 3 bases from V and 4 bases from J; junction bases left unmatched: 17. Looked up from germline, CDR1 is MDHEN and CDR2 is SYDVKM. The CDR3 is 20 residues long. CDR3 nucleotides: TGTGCCAGCAGTTTGCCTCCGGGACTAGCGGACTTTAGATCTTACAATGAGCAGTTCTTC. Translated, it gives CASSLPPGLADFRSYNEQFF.

This clonotype was picked up many times. The genes are TRBV24-1 and TRBJ1-2; maybe TRBD1 (5 bases). V was trimmed by 4 bases and J by 0 bases, leaving 11 bases between them. This CDR3 has 15 amino acids. Germline lookup yields CDR1 KGHDR and CDR2 SFDVKD. CDR3 protein: CATSDPGTANYGYTF. The CDR3 DNA reads as TGTGCCACCAGTGACCCTGGGACGGCTAACTATGGCTACACCTTC.

The table lists this clonotype with many counts. This chain links TRBV7-9 with TRBJ2-7; 15 bases map to TRBD2. J gave up 1 base and V 5 bases, and 3 bases lay outside the gene matches. This CDR3 spans 16 amino acids. The V gene's germline CDR1 is SEHNR and CDR2 FQNEAQ (reference sequence). The CDR3 is CASSKGLAGGSYEQYF. The CDR3 DNA follows: TGTGCCAGCAGCAAGGGACTAGCGGGAGGATCCTACGAGCAGTACTTC.

There are many counts of this clonotype. The chain combines TRBV24-1 with TRBJ2-2; 11 bases are shared with TRBD1. There are 17 residues in the CDR3. CDR1 is KGHDR, CDR2 SFDVKD, per germline. V lost 5 bases, J lost 4 bases, and 8 bases stayed unmatched. The CDR3 sequence: CATSGPTGQGATGELFF. The CDR3, as DNA: TGTGCCACCAGTGGCCCAACCGGACAGGGGGCCACCGGGGAGCTGTTTTTT.

This clonotype has more than one count but fewer than ten. This chain's CDR3 is CSAASGGINGYTF. Written as DNA, the CDR3 is TGCAGTGCCGCAAGTGGGGGTATTAATGGCTACACCTTC. This sequence joins TRBV20-1 and TRBJ1-2, with a tentative D call TRBD1 (5 bases). The length of the CDR3 is 13 residues. CDR1 and CDR2 (germline): DFQATT, SNEGSKA (reference sequence). V lost 6 bases and J 6 bases, leaving 17 bases between the germline ends.

This rearrangement joins TRBV6-1 to TRBJ1-1; D is possibly TRBD1 (5 bases). Germline V gene data show CDR1 as MNHNS and CDR2 as SASEGT. V was clipped by 2 bases and J by 3 bases, with 16 bases between them. CDR3 length: 16 residues. Written as DNA, the CDR3 is TGTGCCAGCAGTGAAATCTTGGGCAGGGTGGACACTGAAGCTTTCTTT. Protein: CASSEILGRVDTEAFF.

There are a few counts of this clonotype. CDR3 in DNA: TGTGCCACCAGCATACTAGCGGACTACAATGAGCAGTTCTTC. Translating gives CATSILADYNEQFF. The V and J genes are TRBV15 and TRBJ2-1, with 8 bases identical to TRBD2. Germline V CDR1 and CDR2: LNHNV, YYDKDF (reference sequence). The CDR3 is 14 amino acids. V lost 4 bases to trimming and J lost 3 bases; unmatched junction nucleotides: 2.

This clonotype was seen ten or more times. This chain uses TRBV18 with TRBJ1-1, with 7 bases identical to TRBD1. Germline CDR1 is KGHSH and CDR2 is LQKENI. This CDR3 comprises 14 residues. V was pared by 4 bases and J by 4 bases, with 6 bases of the junction left unmatched. The CDR3 region is CASSRQGESTEAFF. The CDR3 coding sequence is TGTGCCAGCTCACGGCAGGGGGAGTCCACTGAAGCTTTCTTT.

This clonotype was observed many times. The chain couples TRBV24-1 to TRBJ2-1, with 9 bases identical to TRBD2. The ends lost 0 bases at V and 7 bases at J; junction bases unmatched: 9. The germline V gene encodes CDR1 KGHDR and CDR2 SFDVKD. The CDR3 consists of 17 residues. CDR3 loop: CATSDLSGREGSNEQFF. The CDR3 bases are TGTGCCACCAGTGATTTGTCCGGGCGGGAGGGCAGTAATGAGCAGTTCTTC.

The table lists this clonotype with many counts. V and J are TRBV12-3 or TRBV12-4 and TRBJ2-1; maybe TRBD1 (6 bases). V was cut by 3 bases and J by 10 bases, with 13 bases left in between. The CDR3 is made up of 13 amino acids. CDR3 amino acids: CASSFPDRLEQFF. DNA of the CDR3: TGTGCCAGCAGTTTTCCCGACAGGTTAGAGCAGTTCTTC.

This clonotype was counted only a few times. V and J are TRBV11-2 and TRBJ1-1; 8 bases line up with TRBD1. This CDR3 has 14 amino acids. Germline loops: CDR1 SGHAT, CDR2 FQNNGV. V was clipped by 6 bases and J by 4 bases; unmatched bases: 7. In nucleotides, the CDR3 is TGTGCCAGCAGACGAACGGACAGGGCCACTGAAGCTTTCTTT. Translation gives CASRRTDRATEAFF.

This clonotype was counted at least ten times. The V gene is TRBV10-3, the J gene TRBJ2-3; D is undetermined. CDR1 ENHRY and CDR2 SYGVKD come from the germline V gene. This CDR3 has 14 residues. The germline V and J ends were trimmed by 3 bases and 0 bases, with 7 bases remaining between them. CDR3 bases: TGTGCCATCAGTGACCAGGAGAGCACAGATACGCAGTATTTT. Protein product: CAISDQESTDTQYF.

This clonotype came up a few times. CDR3 residues: CATSREHINTEAFF. CDR3 DNA sequence: TGTGCCACCAGCAGGGAACACATCAACACTGAAGCTTTCTTT. The rearrangement links TRBV15 to TRBJ1-1; D is ambiguous. The germline CDR1 and CDR2 sequences are LNHNV and YYDKDF (reference sequence). The CDR3 has 14 amino acids. V gave up 3 bases and J gave up 2 bases, with 10 bases separating them.

The V and J genes are TRBV29-1 and TRBJ1-3; D may be TRBD1 (6 bases). CDR1 and CDR2 from the germline V gene are SQVTM and ANQGSEA. V lost 6 bases and J lost 2, with 14 bases in between. This CDR3 is built from 14 residues. The CDR3 bases are TGCAGCGTCGTTAGGGGGAAAGCTGGAAACACCATATATTTT. Residues: CSVVRGKAGNTIYF.

This clonotype has more than one count but fewer than ten. CDR3 sequence reads: CSARPGLAASYEQYF. CDR3 sequence (DNA): TGCAGTGCTAGACCCGGACTAGCGGCCTCCTACGAGCAGTACTTC. The chain uses TRBV20-1 and TRBJ2-7; 10 bases map to TRBD2. Germline-derived CDR1 and CDR2 are DFQATT and SNEGSKA (reference sequence). The J segment lost 0 bases and the V segment lost 2 bases, leaving 4 bases of the junction unmatched. This CDR3 contains 15 residues.

Only a few counts were recorded for this clonotype. The J gene is TRBJ2-1, the V gene TRBV18, with D possibly being TRBD1 (6 bases). Trimming took 2 bases from V and 2 from J, leaving 16 bases between them. The CDR3 has 17 amino acids. Germline CDR1 and CDR2: KGHSH and LQKENI. The CDR3 DNA follows: TGTGCCAGCTCACCAGTTGCAGTGAGGGGGACCTACAATGAGCAGTTCTTC. Translated: CASSPVAVRGTYNEQFF.

This clonotype was seen repeatedly, ten times or more. The chain couples TRBV11-3 to TRBJ2-3; 8 bases match TRBD2. The CDR3 has 16 amino acids. Germline CDR1 SGHNT, CDR2 YENEEA. Losses at the gene ends were 5 bases for V and 2 bases for J; bases not matched to a gene: 9. In nucleotides, the CDR3 is TGTGCCAGCAGCCCCAAACTAGCGGAGCCCACAGATACGCAGTATTTT. It is translated as CASSPKLAEPTDTQYF.